This entry lists 24 T cell receptor beta chains sequenced from one sample in a study of Ad26.COV2.S vaccination and SARS-CoV-2 variants. TCRdb's table, derived via immunoSEQ multiplex PCR, lists solely in-frame clones and lacks some. Altogether under 600,000 clones are present, roughly nine tenths being singletons, with the ten largest covering around 1.8%. Treatment denoted: around 19 received Ad26.COV2.S at low or high dose, single or two shots; roughly 5 received placebo; per-sample allocation not given. Each sample was drawn 63 days after the first injection (of vaccine or placebo). The specimen comprised peripheral blood, sampled in a trial of Ad26.COV2.S vaccine versus placebo. These receptor sequences come from a person between 18 and 65 years old who received the Ad26.COV2.S COVID-19 vaccine or a placebo.

Remarks on this clone: Other DNA sequences in the sample encode the same CDR3. The chain couples TRBV27 to TRBJ2-4; D is uncertain. Trimming shortened V by 5 bases and J by 0 bases, and 11 bases separated the two germline ends. Per germline, CDR1 MNHEY and CDR2 SMNVEV (reference sequence). This CDR3 has 15 residues. Here the CDR3 reads CASSLSGLAKNIQYF. CDR3 bases: TGTGCCAGCAGTCTTTCAGGTCTAGCCAAAAACATTCAGTACTTC.

The chain has TRBV19 and TRBJ2-3, with 8 bases identical to TRBD2. The V gene end was trimmed by 3 bases and the J gene end by 6 bases; junction bases not matched to a gene: 8. This CDR3 comprises 15 residues. CDR1 and CDR2 (germline): LNHDA, SQIVND (reference sequence). CDR3 DNA sequence: TGTGCCAGTAGTATTCCCGGACTAGCTGCGGATACGCAGTATTTT. It codes for CASSIPGLAADTQYF.

The chain has TRBV11-2 and TRBJ2-7; no definite D call. The CDR3 runs 13 residues. The germline V and J ends were trimmed by 4 bases and 6 bases, with 13 bases remaining between them. Germline-derived CDR1 and CDR2 are SGHAT and FQNNGV. Here the CDR3 DNA reads TGTGCCAGCAGCTCAGGACCGGCCTCCGAGCAGTACTTC. Translating it yields CASSSGPASEQYF. The complete variable domain, with remaining parts taken from reference TRBV11-2 and TRBJ2-7, reads EAGVAQSPRYKIIEKRQSVAFWCNPISGHATLYWYQQILGQGPKLLIQFQNNGVVDDSQLPKDRFSAERLKGVDSTLKIQPAKLEDSAVYLCASSSGPASEQYFGPGTRLTVT.

The J gene is TRBJ1-2, the V gene TRBV5-6; a possible D gene is TRBD1 (5 bases). Germline V gene data show CDR1 as SGHDT and CDR2 as YYEEEE. This CDR3 region has 19 residues. Trimming cost V 5 bases and J 2 bases, with 28 bases left between them. In nucleotides, the CDR3 is TGTGCCAGCAGTGCTGGCTGGGGCTTTATTGAGGCTAAGAACTATGGCTACACCTTC. Translation gives CASSAGWGFIEAKNYGYTF.

The chain links TRBV9 to TRBJ1-2, with TRBD1 identical over 7 bases. Per germline, CDR1 SGDLS and CDR2 YYNGEE. With 0 bases clipped from V and 8 bases from J, the junction kept 7 bases outside the gene matches. The CDR3 length is 14 residues. This CDR3 is CASSVGTGVGGYTF. In nucleotides, the CDR3 is TGTGCCAGCAGCGTAGGCACAGGGGTGGGGGGCTACACCTTC.

Turning to this clone: A much larger clone lies a single base off, so this may be a read error. The chain recombines TRBV11-2 with TRBJ1-1; no clear D. CDR1 is SGHAT and CDR2 is FQNNGV in the germline V gene. The ends were cut back, 0 bases at V and 0 bases at J, with 2 bases in the middle. This CDR3 comprises 13 residues. CDR3: CASSLDVNTEAFF. DNA for the CDR3: TGTGCCAGCAGCTTAGACGTGAACACTGAAGCTTTCTTT.

This clone occurred a few times. The rearrangement uses TRBV3-1 (or the pseudogene TRBV3-2) and TRBJ1-3, with D hard to call. Germline values: CDR1 LGHDT, CDR2 YNNKEL (reference sequence). CDR3 size: 14 residues. Trimming took off 4 bases at V and 4 bases at J, with 11 bases between the two ends. The CDR3 sequence is CASSRGGGGNTIYF. DNA for the CDR3: TGTGCCAGCAGCCGGGGAGGAGGAGGAAACACCATATATTTT.

The genes are TRBV6-5 and TRBJ2-7; weak D call: TRBD1 (5 bases). V was trimmed by 8 bases and J by 6 bases, leaving 17 bases between them. Germline CDR1 reads MNHEY; CDR2 reads SVGAGI. CDR3 length equals 13 residues. The CDR3 is CASAGHSSPEQYF. The DNA for the CDR3 is TGTGCCAGCGCTGGACATTCGTCCCCCGAGCAGTACTTC.

Comments on this clone: Different DNA sequences within this sample yield the same CDR3. The chain is built from TRBV9 and TRBJ1-2, with unresolved D. The V end lost 0 bases, the J end lost 3 bases, and 3 bases lay between the germline ends. The CDR3 has 12 amino acids. The germline CDR1 and CDR2 sequences are SGDLS and YYNGEE. This CDR3 reads CASSVGDYGYTF. The CDR3 DNA reads TGTGCCAGCAGCGTAGGTGACTATGGCTACACCTTC.

V usage is TRBV28 and J usage is TRBJ2-2; D may be TRBD1 or TRBD2 (5 bases each). The CDR3 is 17 residues long. Trimming cost V 6 bases and J 5 bases, with 22 bases left between them. Germline values: CDR1 MDHEN, CDR2 SYDVKM. The CDR3 region is CASSQIPWDGPTGELFF. DNA for the CDR3: TGTGCCAGCAGCCAAATCCCCTGGGACGGCCCGACCGGGGAGCTGTTTTTT.

The chain uses TRBV4-1 and TRBJ2-3, with 10 bases matching TRBD1. CDR1 MGHRA and CDR2 YSYEKL come from the germline V gene. Trimming took 1 base from V and 9 from J; bases not matched to a gene: 4. The CDR3 is 14 amino acids. CDR3 in DNA: TGCGCCAGCAGCCAAGCCGGGACAGGGGAAACGCAGTATTTT. It specifies CASSQAGTGETQYF.

The chain carries TRBV29-1 and TRBJ1-1, with a possible D match to TRBD1 (6 bases). V was cut by 7 bases and J by 5 bases, with 14 bases left in between. The germline V gene has CDR1 SQVTM and CDR2 ANQGSEA. CDR3 size: 12 residues. The CDR3: CSGIRGETEAFF. The CDR3, as DNA: TGCAGCGGCATCAGGGGAGAGACTGAAGCTTTCTTT.

This clone was counted a single time. The chain combines TRBV27 with TRBJ1-2; 7 nucleotides line up with TRBD1. Germline CDR1 and CDR2: MNHEY and SMNVEV (reference sequence). Losses at the gene ends were 2 bases for V and 5 bases for J; bases not matched to a gene: 2. The CDR3 has 13 residues. This CDR3 reads CASSLAQGYGYTF. Written as DNA, the CDR3 is TGTGCCAGCAGTTTAGCACAGGGGTATGGCTACACCTTC.

This rearrangement joins TRBV10-3 to TRBJ2-5; tentatively, D is TRBD1 (6 bases). The ends were cut back, 3 bases at V and 6 bases at J, with 20 bases in the middle. From germline, CDR1 is ENHRY and CDR2 SYGVKD. The CDR3 totals 16 residues. The CDR3, as DNA: TGTGCCATCAGTGACTCTACAGGGAATGGAATACAGACCCAGTACTTC. Encoded protein: CAISDSTGNGIQTQYF.

This chain links TRBV3-1 (or the pseudogene TRBV3-2) with TRBJ2-1; TRBD2 matches at 9 bases. J lost 1 base, V lost 3 bases, and 1 base had no gene match. The CDR3 totals 15 residues. Germline V lookup: CDR1 LGHDT, CDR2 YNNKEL (reference sequence). Here the CDR3 reads CASSHLAGSYNEQFF. The CDR3, as DNA: TGTGCCAGCAGCCACCTAGCGGGGTCCTACAATGAGCAGTTCTTC.

This chain joins TRBV5-5 and TRBJ1-5, with D possibly being TRBD1 (5 bases). Trimming removed 4 bases at V and 7 bases at J, with 18 bases between. The CDR3 is 15 amino acids. CDR1 and CDR2 from the germline V gene are SGHKS and YYEKEE (reference sequence). The CDR3 region is CASSAVGQGLQPQHF. CDR3 DNA sequence: TGTGCCAGCAGCGCGGTCGGCCAGGGCTTACAGCCCCAGCATTTT.

The CDR3: CASSLAGMAFEQYF. The CDR3 nucleotides are TGTGCCAGCAGCTTAGCCGGGATGGCTTTCGAGCAGTACTTC. The chain combines TRBV11-2 with TRBJ2-7; D is possibly TRBD2 (5 bases). CDR3 length: 14 residues. Trimming removed 1 base at V and 6 bases at J, with 13 bases between. The germline CDR1 and CDR2 sequences are SGHAT and FQNNGV.

V is TRBV28 and J is TRBJ2-1; D is undetermined. Germline CDR1 MDHEN, CDR2 SYDVKM. This CDR3 region has 16 residues. The germline V and J ends were trimmed by 4 bases and 8 bases, with 21 bases remaining between them. DNA of the CDR3: TGTGCCAGCAGTTCCTTGGGCGTTGGGTCTGGCTATGAGCAGTTCTTC. It translates to CASSSLGVGSGYEQFF.

This chain links TRBV27 with TRBJ2-5; D gene unclear. CDR3 length equals 13 residues. Trimming removed 4 bases at V and 1 base at J, with 7 bases between. The germline V gene has CDR1 MNHEY and CDR2 SMNVEV (reference sequence). The CDR3 sequence: CASSWRFQETQYF. The CDR3 nucleotides are TGTGCCAGCAGTTGGCGGTTCCAAGAGACCCAGTACTTC.

The V and J genes are TRBV6-6 and TRBJ2-7, with 7 nucleotides matching TRBD2. V lost 4 bases, J lost 0 bases, and 3 bases stayed unmatched. This CDR3 region has 14 residues. Germline V gene data show CDR1 as MNHNY and CDR2 as SVGAGI (reference sequence). The CDR3 sequence is CASSLTSVSYEQYF. CDR3 coding DNA: TGTGCCAGCAGTTTAACTAGCGTCTCCTACGAGCAGTACTTC.

This clone was detected once. This specimen includes other DNA sequences encoding the same CDR3. J is TRBJ2-1 and V is TRBV3-1 (or the pseudogene TRBV3-2); 8 nucleotides agree with TRBD1. Germline V gene sequence: CDR1 LGHDT, CDR2 YNNKEL (reference sequence). With V trimmed by 3 bases and J by 6 bases, 19 bases remained unmatched. The CDR3 runs 19 residues. CDR3 residues: CASSQEGQGFSGDGNEQFF. The CDR3 nucleotides read TGTGCCAGCAGCCAGGAAGGACAGGGATTCTCGGGCGATGGCAATGAGCAGTTCTTC.

The V call is TRBV5-4, the J call TRBJ2-3; 8 bases line up with TRBD2. Trimming cost V 6 bases and J 3 bases; bases outside gene matches: 6. Germline lookup yields CDR1 SGHNT and CDR2 YYREEE (reference sequence). This CDR3 comprises 14 residues. The DNA of the CDR3 is TGTGCCAGCAAACTAGCGGAGAAAACAGATACGCAGTATTTT. Its protein product is CASKLAEKTDTQYF.

V gene TRBV2 combines with J gene TRBJ1-3; D not resolved. Between the trimmed V and J ends, which lost 6 bases and 1 base, there was a span of 7 bases. This CDR3 contains 13 residues. From germline, CDR1 is SNHLY and CDR2 FYNNEI. The CDR3 DNA follows: TGTGCCAGCAGCAGTCGGTCTGGAAACACCATATATTTT. Protein product: CASSSRSGNTIYF.

Comments on this clone: Other DNA variants within this sample encode the same CDR3. CDR3 DNA sequence: TGTGCCAGCTCGGGACAGGGCTATGGCTACACCTTC. Translating it yields CASSGQGYGYTF. The chain recombines TRBV28 with TRBJ1-2; 9 bases align to TRBD1. Trimming cost V 8 bases and J 4 bases; bases outside gene matches: 2. Germline V CDR1 and CDR2: MDHEN, SYDVKM. This CDR3 contains 12 residues.